Each of the 17 T cell receptor beta chains below was sequenced from the same sample in a study of blood T cell repertoires in COVID-19. The assay was immunoSEQ multiplex PCR, and TCRdb's table has in-frame clones only and misses some. The data contain some 150,000 clones, around 80% of them seen just once; the ten biggest clones take up 4.5% to 5%. Source material: peripheral blood. The receptors were sampled from a woman aged 80 or over with active or convalescent COVID-19.

The rearrangement uses TRBV7-8 and TRBJ2-6; TRBD1 agrees at 7 bases. The junction had 12 bases not matched to a gene; V was cut back by 6 bases and J by 1 base. The CDR3 is 18 residues long. The germline CDR1 and CDR2 sequences are SGHVS and FQNEAQ. The CDR3 loop is CASRQPGQSPSGANVLTF. The CDR3 DNA sequence: TGTGCCAGCAGGCAACCGGGACAGAGCCCATCTGGGGCCAACGTCCTGACTTTC.

This chain connects TRBV5-1 to TRBJ2-2, with 7 bases matching TRBD1. V gave up 5 bases and J gave up 4 bases; unmatched junction bases: 5. Germline V gene data show CDR1 as SGHRS and CDR2 as YFSETQ. The CDR3 loop spans 14 amino acids. The chain's CDR3 is CASRSDRVTGELFF. The CDR3 DNA sequence: TGCGCCAGCAGAAGCGACAGGGTCACCGGGGAGCTGTTTTTT. The full variable domain, completed using reference TRBV5-1 and TRBJ2-2, is KAGVTQTPRYLIKTRGQQVTLSCSPISGHRSVSWYQQTPGQGLQFLFEYFSETQRNKGNFPGRFSGRQFSNSRSEMNVSTLELGDSALYLCASRSDRVTGELFFGEGSRLTVL.

The chain employs TRBV30 and TRBJ2-1, with a tentative D call TRBD1 (6 bases). Germline assignment: CDR1 GTSNPN and CDR2 SVGIG (reference sequence). V was pared by 2 bases and J by 7 bases, with 18 bases between. CDR3 length: 15 amino acids. CDR3 nucleotide sequence: TGTGCCTGGAGTAGAGTGACAGGCGTTGGGAATGAGCAGTTCTTC. Its translation is CAWSRVTGVGNEQFF. The complete variable domain, with remaining parts taken from reference TRBV30 and TRBJ2-1, reads SQTIHQWPATLVQPVGSPLSLECTVEGTSNPNLYWYRQAAGRGLQLLFYSVGIGQISSEVPQNLSASRPQDRQFILSSKKLLLSDSGFYLCAWSRVTGVGNEQFFGPGTRLTVL.

The rearrangement links TRBV7-2 to TRBJ2-3; D possibly corresponds to TRBD1 (6 bases). Germline assignment: CDR1 SGHTA and CDR2 FQGNSA. This CDR3 is built from 15 residues. V lost 3 bases and J lost 6, with 16 bases in between. This chain's CDR3 is CASSFGRGGRDTQYF. The CDR3 DNA is TGTGCCAGCAGCTTTGGTCGAGGGGGAAGGGATACGCAGTATTTT.

V is TRBV19 and J is TRBJ1-3; TRBD1 matches 7 bases. With V trimmed by 9 bases and J by 3 bases, 5 bases remained unmatched. Germline-derived CDR1 and CDR2 are LNHDA and SQIVND (reference sequence). The CDR3 sequence is 13 residues long. CDR3 loop: CASQGQIGNTIYF. CDR3 bases: TGTGCCAGCCAGGGACAGATTGGAAACACCATATATTTT.

The chain links TRBV7-8 to TRBJ1-4; D is possibly TRBD1 (5 bases). Trimming removed 1 base at V and 0 bases at J, with 18 bases between. The CDR3 sequence is 19 residues long. Germline V lookup: CDR1 SGHVS, CDR2 FQNEAQ. CDR3 bases: TGTGCCAGCAGCTTAGACAGGCGTCCCCTCTTTTCAACTAATGAAAAACTGTTTTTT. Translated, it gives CASSLDRRPLFSTNEKLFF. Variable domain in full (rest from reference TRBV7-8 and TRBJ1-4): GAGVSQSPRYKVAKRGQDVALRCDPISGHVSLFWYQQALGQGPEFLTYFQNEAQLDKSGLPSDRFFAERPEGSVSTLKIQRTQQEDSAVYLCASSLDRRPLFSTNEKLFFGSGTQLSVL.

This clone was observed a few times. The gene calls are TRBV18 and TRBJ1-5; 9 bases align to TRBD1. Germline V gives CDR1 KGHSH, CDR2 LQKENI. There are 14 residues in the CDR3. With 3 bases clipped from V and 5 bases from J, the junction kept 2 bases outside the gene matches. In DNA form, the CDR3 reads TGTGCCAGCTCACCCCGACAGGGGGATCAGCCCCAGCATTTT. Its translation is CASSPRQGDQPQHF.

This rearrangement joins TRBV29-1 to TRBJ2-5, with TRBD1 matching 7 bases. Germline CDR1 and CDR2: SQVTM and ANQGSEA. J lost 11 bases, V lost 5 bases, and 5 bases had no gene match. The CDR3 is 10 amino acids. CDR3 nucleotides: TGCAGCGTTCCCTTGGGACAGCAGTACTTC. It yields the protein CSVPLGQQYF.

The V gene is TRBV3-1 (or the pseudogene TRBV3-2), the J gene TRBJ2-5; tentatively, D is TRBD1 (6 bases). The CDR3 is 13 residues long. The germline gives CDR1 LGHDT, CDR2 YNNKEL (reference sequence). Trimming removed 6 bases at V and 3 bases at J, with 11 bases between. DNA for the CDR3: TGTGCCAGCAGACGACAGGTGGAAGAGACCCAGTACTTC. Translating it yields CASRRQVEETQYF.

The V call is TRBV6-6, the J call TRBJ1-1; D is undetermined. The CDR3 extends over 13 amino acids. From germline, CDR1 is MNHNY and CDR2 SVGAGI (reference sequence). V was trimmed by 6 bases and J by 3 bases, leaving 11 bases between them. CDR3 in DNA: TGTGCCAGCAGGTCTAGAGGTGACACTGAAGCTTTCTTT. Translated: CASRSRGDTEAFF.

This sequence joins TRBV7-2 and TRBJ2-7; 8 nucleotides align to TRBD2. V lost 5 bases, J lost 3 bases, and 12 bases stayed unmatched. The CDR3 spans 16 residues. From germline, CDR1 is SGHTA and CDR2 FQGNSA. In nucleotides, the CDR3 is TGTGCCAGCAGCCAGGGACCCGGGACTAGTGGCTACGAGCAGTACTTC. Its translation is CASSQGPGTSGYEQYF.

This rearrangement joins TRBV28 to TRBJ2-7, with TRBD2 matching 7 bases. CDR1 MDHEN and CDR2 SYDVKM come from the germline V gene. The CDR3 extends over 17 amino acids. J was trimmed by 2 bases and V by 4 bases; bases with no gene match: 14. CDR3 DNA: TGTGCCAGCAGTTCCTCCCGGGGGGACGGTGGGGCCTACGAGCAGTACTTC. It translates to CASSSSRGDGGAYEQYF.

The table lists this clone with a few counts. The gene calls are TRBV5-1 and TRBJ1-2; TRBD1 aligns across 9 bases. Trimming at V came to 0 bases and at J to 4 bases, leaving 4 bases not matched to a gene. The CDR3 has 15 residues. The V gene's germline CDR1 is SGHRS and CDR2 YFSETQ. The CDR3 region is CASSLAKQGAYGYTF. The DNA of the CDR3 is TGCGCCAGCAGCTTGGCCAAACAGGGGGCCTATGGCTACACCTTC.

The V gene is TRBV7-3, the J gene TRBJ1-6, with D perhaps TRBD1 (5 bases). The CDR3 length is 14 residues. V gave up 8 bases and J gave up 3 bases, with 11 bases separating them. Germline lookup yields CDR1 SGHTA and CDR2 FQGTGA. The CDR3 reads CASSSGDYNSPLHF. The CDR3 DNA reads as TGTGCCAGCTCGTCGGGGGACTATAATTCACCCCTCCACTTT.

V is TRBV6-5 and J is TRBJ2-3; 7 nucleotides align to TRBD2. Germline lookup yields CDR1 MNHEY and CDR2 SVGAGI. The CDR3 totals 15 residues. The J segment lost 1 base and the V segment lost 6 bases, leaving 7 bases of the junction unmatched. This CDR3 reads CASRRTSFGTDTQYF. The CDR3 DNA reads as TGTGCCAGCAGGAGGACTAGTTTTGGCACAGATACGCAGTATTTT.

This chain connects TRBV28 to TRBJ1-2; D possibly corresponds to TRBD1 (6 bases). Trimming left V 3 bases short and J 2 bases short, with 10 bases between. The CDR3 is 14 amino acids. Looked up from germline, CDR1 is MDHEN and CDR2 is SYDVKM. CDR3 amino acids: CASSFPDRNYGYTF. In nucleotides, the CDR3 is TGTGCCAGCAGTTTCCCGGACAGAAACTATGGCTACACCTTC.

The chain combines TRBV2 with TRBJ1-2, with 7 bases identical to TRBD1. The V segment lost 2 bases and the J segment 8 bases; nucleotides outside the gene matches: 8. Germline-derived CDR1 and CDR2 are SNHLY and FYNNEI. This CDR3 is 14 amino acids long. CDR3 protein: CASSEPGQSSGYTF. The CDR3 DNA reads TGTGCCAGCAGTGAACCGGGACAGAGTAGCGGCTACACCTTC.